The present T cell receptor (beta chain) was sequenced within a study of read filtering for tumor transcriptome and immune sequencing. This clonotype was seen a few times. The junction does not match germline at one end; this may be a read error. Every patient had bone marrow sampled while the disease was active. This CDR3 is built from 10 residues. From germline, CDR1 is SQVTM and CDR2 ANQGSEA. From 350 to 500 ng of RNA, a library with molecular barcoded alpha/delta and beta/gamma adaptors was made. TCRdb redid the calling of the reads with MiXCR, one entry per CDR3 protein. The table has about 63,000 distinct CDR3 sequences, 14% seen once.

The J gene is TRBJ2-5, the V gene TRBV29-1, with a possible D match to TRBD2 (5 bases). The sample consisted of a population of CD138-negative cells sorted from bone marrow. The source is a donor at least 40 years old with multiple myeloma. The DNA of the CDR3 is TGCAGCGGAATGAGGGAGACCCAGTACTTT. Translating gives CSGMRETQYF.